This record looks at one T cell receptor (beta chain) sequence and its context. The record originates from a study of blood T cell repertoires in COVID-19. Study information: Samples came from the United States, Italy and Spain, spanning acute and convalescent COVID-19.

Germline V gene lookup returns CDR1 SGDLS and CDR2 YYNGEE. V was trimmed by 2 bases and J by 4 bases, leaving 6 bases between them. The CDR3 is 13 residues long. Profiled with immunoSEQ multiplex PCR; TCRdb holds only in-frame clones, not every one. The sample shows 63,000 or so clones, around 84% of them seen only once. The sample taken for sequencing was peripheral blood. The TCR sequence derives from a human donor in a cohort sampled during active COVID-19. The rearrangement links TRBV9 to TRBJ2-2, with D hard to call. CDR3 nucleotides: TGTGCCAGCAGCGTTTCTATCACCGGGGAGCTGTTTTTT. It is translated as CASSVSITGELFF.